This T cell receptor (beta chain) derives from a study of blood T cell repertoires in COVID-19. The overall study: In each case, the material was cDNA or gDNA derived from T cells, B-cell-depleted T cells, or PBMCs.

Germline V gives CDR1 LGHDT, CDR2 YNNKEL (reference sequence). V lost 8 bases and J 12 bases, leaving 11 bases between the germline ends. CDR3 length: 11 residues. This clone was observed a handful of times. The repertoire was sequenced with immunoSEQ multiplex PCR; TCRdb's copy has only in-frame clones and lacks some. The sample holds approximately 300,000 clones, roughly 85% seen once. Individuals aged about 18 to 89 years were recruited from about two dozen US areas. Cohort allocation depended upon clinical history that participants reported. Two negative PCRs, clearance, or symptom resolution were required of recovered Cohort 3 donors.

The sequence derives from a woman in her thirties who had recovered from COVID-19. The chain recombines TRBV3-1 (or the pseudogene TRBV3-2) with TRBJ1-6; D not certain. Sequenced material: PBMCs or T cells enriched from blood (not recorded which). CDR3 loop: CASGKEGPLHF. DNA of the CDR3: TGTGCCAGCGGAAAAGAGGGACCCCTCCACTTT.